The 11 T cell receptor beta chains below all came from one sample that was sequenced in a study of memory CD8 T cells in hepatitis C reinfection. Time point here: late/post reinfection, 12 to 24 weeks after detection. The sorted cells went straight to TCR sequencing with no prior in vitro expansion. Sequencing used immunoSEQ multiplex PCR; TCRdb keeps in-frame clones, though not all of them. The table has around 45,000 clones, roughly 89% seen once; the top ten hold more than 0.6%. Sequencing used naive CD8+ T cells sorted from blood. Source of these receptors: a man between 18 and 29 years old with hepatitis C virus infection.

J is TRBJ2-6 and V is TRBV19; tentatively, D is TRBD1 (6 bases). V lost 3 bases and J 1 base, leaving 13 bases between the germline ends. The CDR3 is made up of 17 amino acids. Germline V CDR1 and CDR2: LNHDA, SQIVND (reference sequence). The CDR3 region has the DNA TGTGCCAGTAGTATTGGGACAAGGGGGTCTGGGGCCAACGTCCTGACTTTC. This encodes CASSIGTRGSGANVLTF.

This chain links TRBV19 with TRBJ1-5; maybe TRBD1 (6 bases). Trimming removed 8 bases from V and 7 bases from J, with 15 bases in between. Looked up from germline, CDR1 is LNHDA and CDR2 is SQIVND (reference sequence). CDR3 length: 13 residues. The CDR3 sequence: CASGGAEGQPQHF. DNA of the CDR3: TGTGCCAGTGGGGGGGCTGAGGGACAGCCCCAGCATTTT.

The V gene is TRBV7-2, the J gene TRBJ2-3; TRBD2 matches at 7 bases. The CDR3 sequence is 17 residues long. V gave up 3 bases and J gave up 1 base; unmatched junction bases: 10. Germline V lookup: CDR1 SGHTA, CDR2 FQGNSA. Here the CDR3 DNA reads TGTGCCAGCAGCTTTATCGGGGGAGGGAAGGGCACAGATACGCAGTATTTT. This encodes CASSFIGGGKGTDTQYF. Full variable domain (missing parts from reference TRBV7-2 and TRBJ2-3): GAGVSQSPSNKVTEKGKDVELRCDPISGHTALYWYRQSLGQGLEFLIYFQGNSAPDKSGLPSDRFSAERTGGSVSTLTIQRTQQEDSAVYLCASSFIGGGKGTDTQYFGPGTRLTVL.

V and J are TRBV5-8 and TRBJ2-3, with TRBD2 matching 9 bases. The V and J ends lost 3 bases and 0 bases, in that order; junction bases with no gene match: 5. This CDR3 spans 16 amino acids. Germline CDR1 reads SGHTS; CDR2 reads YDEGEE. CDR3 in amino acids: CASSYLAGESTDTQYF. DNA of the CDR3: TGTGCCAGCAGCTACTTAGCGGGAGAAAGCACAGATACGCAGTATTTT.

The V gene is TRBV2, the J gene TRBJ2-7, with TRBD1 matching 7 bases. V lost 6 bases and J lost 3; bases outside the gene matches: 8. From germline, CDR1 is SNHLY and CDR2 FYNNEI. The CDR3 covers 14 residues. Here the CDR3 DNA reads TGTGCCAGCAGCCCGAGGGGACAGCACTACGAGCAGTACGTC. This gives the protein CASSPRGQHYEQYV.

Notes on this clone: One end of the junction fails to match germline, which may point to a read error. The sample holds other DNA sequences that translate to the same CDR3. The chain uses TRBV19 and TRBJ2-1; D is perhaps TRBD2 (5 bases). The length of the CDR3 is 13 residues. The germline gives CDR1 LNHDA, CDR2 SQIVND (reference sequence). CDR3 in DNA: TGTGCCAGCAGTAGGACTTCCTACAATGAGCAGTTCTTC. Translating it yields CASSRTSYNEQFF.

J is TRBJ1-5 and V is TRBV21-1. TRBV21-1 is deemed a pseudogene. The CDR3 covers 15 residues. In DNA, the CDR3 is TGTGCCAGCAGCAAAGGTAGGAGGGTTTCTCAGCCCCAGCATTTT. It is translated as CASSKGRRVSQPQHF.

The chain employs TRBV5-5 and TRBJ2-3, with 9 bases matching TRBD2. The V and J ends lost 3 bases and 3 bases, in that order; junction bases with no gene match: 5. The CDR3 spans 15 residues. Germline-derived CDR1 and CDR2 are SGHKS and YYEKEE (reference sequence). CDR3 in DNA: TGTGCCAGCAGCTCCGGACTAGCGCAAACAGATACGCAGTATTTT. Residues: CASSSGLAQTDTQYF.

In DNA, the CDR3 is TGTGCCAGCAGCCCACTAGCGGGAGCGGAGACCCAGTACTTC. This codes for CASSPLAGAETQYF. The genes are TRBV7-6 and TRBJ2-5, with TRBD2 identical over 11 bases. The CDR3 totals 14 residues. With 5 bases clipped from V and 5 bases from J, the junction kept 4 bases outside the gene matches. Germline CDR1 reads SGHVS; CDR2 reads FNYEAQ.

The CDR3 protein is CASRSYLAGSEKLFF. CDR3 in DNA: TGTGCCAGCAGATCGTACTTGGCGGGGAGTGAAAAACTGTTTTTT. The V gene is TRBV6-1, the J gene TRBJ1-4; D is unclear. The V and J ends lost 6 bases and 7 bases respectively, with 18 bases between them. The CDR3 has 15 residues. Germline values: CDR1 MNHNS, CDR2 SASEGT.

The chain links TRBV28 to TRBJ2-7, with 8 nucleotides matching TRBD2. After removal of 3 bases from V and 0 bases from J, the junction contained 10 bases not matched to a gene. The CDR3 covers 17 residues. Germline CDR1 is MDHEN and CDR2 is SYDVKM. The CDR3 sequence: CASSFGTIGGGSYEQYF. CDR3 coding DNA: TGTGCCAGCAGTTTCGGAACGATCGGGGGGGGCTCCTACGAGCAGTACTTC.